Detailed here is one T cell receptor beta chain. As handled by the study authors: Amplification from reference gene primers served as the basis for estimated nucleated cell counts. Using immunoSEQ multiplex PCR, the repertoire was profiled, and TCRdb retains in-frame clones only, with some absent. V and J calls and clone size are copied from that table; D and trimming were computed from the DNA. This table has 150,000 to 200,000 clones, about 85% appearing once. The sample belongs to a study of blood T cell repertoires in COVID-19. Between the trimmed V and J ends, which lost 0 bases and 11 bases, there was a span of 16 bases. Per germline, CDR1 MNHEY and CDR2 SVGAGI. The CDR3 has 14 residues.

The genes are TRBV6-5 and TRBJ1-2; D gene uncertain. This TCR was recovered from a man between 40 and 49 years old with acute or convalescent COVID-19. Sequenced input: peripheral blood. The CDR3 coding sequence is TGTGCCAGCAGTTACTCGTCTCAAGGGCCGGGGTACACCTTC. Its protein product is CASSYSSQGPGYTF.